The clone carrying this T cell receptor (beta chain) was picked up many times. TCRdb re-called the 5' RACE reads with MiXCR, one entry per CDR3 protein. The table shows about 40,000 distinct CDR3 sequences, with 22% occurring only once. Treg sorting used a CD4+CD25+CD127-/low gate. Germline CDR1 is PRHDT and CDR2 is FYEKMQ (reference sequence). The V gene lost 5 bases and the J gene lost 3 bases, with 11 bases spanning the gap. The CDR3 extends over 13 amino acids. The origin of this receptor is a female donor with breast cancer. The chain employs TRBV13 and TRBJ2-7; possible D gene TRBD1, 5 bases. The sequenced sample was Tregs sorted from a lymph node. The CDR3 nucleotides are TGTGCCAGCAGCACCAGACAGCTCTACGAGCAGTACTTC. Amino acid sequence: CASSTRQLYEQYF.